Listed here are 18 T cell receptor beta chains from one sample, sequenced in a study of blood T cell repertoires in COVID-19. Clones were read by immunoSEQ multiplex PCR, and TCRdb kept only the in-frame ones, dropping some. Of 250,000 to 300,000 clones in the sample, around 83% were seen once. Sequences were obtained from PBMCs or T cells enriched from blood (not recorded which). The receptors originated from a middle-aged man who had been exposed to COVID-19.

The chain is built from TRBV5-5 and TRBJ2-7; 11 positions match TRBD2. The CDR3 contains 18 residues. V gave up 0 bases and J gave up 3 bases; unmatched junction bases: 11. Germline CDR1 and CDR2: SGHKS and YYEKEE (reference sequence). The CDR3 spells CASSLDSNPSGRIYEQYF. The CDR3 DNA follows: TGTGCCAGCAGCTTGGACTCAAACCCTAGCGGGAGGATCTACGAGCAGTACTTC.

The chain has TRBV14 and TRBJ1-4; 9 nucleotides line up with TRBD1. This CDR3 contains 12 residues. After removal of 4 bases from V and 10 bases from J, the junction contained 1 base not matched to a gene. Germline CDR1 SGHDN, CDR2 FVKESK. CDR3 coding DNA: TGTGCCAGCAGCCCGGACAGGGGAAAACTGTTTTTT. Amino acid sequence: CASSPDRGKLFF.

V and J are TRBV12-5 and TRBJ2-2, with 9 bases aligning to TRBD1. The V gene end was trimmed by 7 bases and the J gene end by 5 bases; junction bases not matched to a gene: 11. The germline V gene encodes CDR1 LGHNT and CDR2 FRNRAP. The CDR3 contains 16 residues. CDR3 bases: TGTGCTAGTGATGCCCCGGGACAGGGACGTACCGGGGAGCTGTTTTTT. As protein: CASDAPGQGRTGELFF.

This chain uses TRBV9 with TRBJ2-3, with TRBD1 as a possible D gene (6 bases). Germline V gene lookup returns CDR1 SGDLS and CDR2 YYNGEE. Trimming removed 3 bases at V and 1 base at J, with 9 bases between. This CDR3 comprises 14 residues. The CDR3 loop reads CASSGGHGTDTQYF. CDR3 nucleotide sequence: TGTGCCAGCAGCGGGGGGCACGGCACAGATACGCAGTATTTT. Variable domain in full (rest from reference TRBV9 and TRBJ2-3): DSGVTQTPKHLITATGQRVTLRCSPRSGDLSVYWYQQSLDQGLQFLIQYYNGEERAKGNILERFSAQQFPDLHSELNLSSLELGDSALYFCASSGGHGTDTQYFGPGTRLTVL.

This chain's CDR3 is CASSLTRQANSPLHF. In nucleotides, the CDR3 is TGTGCCAGCAGTCTGACCAGACAGGCTAATTCACCCCTCCACTTT. The gene calls are TRBV27 and TRBJ1-6; D perhaps matches TRBD1 (6 bases). The germline V and J ends were trimmed by 5 bases and 6 bases, with 14 bases remaining between them. This CDR3 spans 15 amino acids. Germline V CDR1 and CDR2: MNHEY, SMNVEV (reference sequence).

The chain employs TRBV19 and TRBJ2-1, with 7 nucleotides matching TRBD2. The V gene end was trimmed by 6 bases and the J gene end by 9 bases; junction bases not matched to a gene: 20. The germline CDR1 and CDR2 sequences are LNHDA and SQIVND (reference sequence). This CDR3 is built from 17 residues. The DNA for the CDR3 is TGTGCCAGTAGCACGGCAACGGGCTGGACTAGTTCGCCTGAGCAGTTCTTC. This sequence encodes CASSTATGWTSSPEQFF. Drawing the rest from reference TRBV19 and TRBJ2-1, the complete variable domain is DGGITQSPKYLFRKEGQNVTLSCEQNLNHDAMYWYRQDPGQGLRLIYYSQIVNDFQKGDIAEGYSVSREKKESFPLTVTSAQKNPTAFYLCASSTATGWTSSPEQFFGPGTRLTVL.

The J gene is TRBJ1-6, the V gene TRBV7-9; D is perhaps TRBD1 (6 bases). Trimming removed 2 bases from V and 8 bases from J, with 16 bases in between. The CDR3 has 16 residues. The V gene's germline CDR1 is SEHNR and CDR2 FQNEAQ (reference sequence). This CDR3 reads CASSLNSGGFDSPLHF. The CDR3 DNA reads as TGTGCCAGCAGCTTAAACTCTGGGGGCTTTGATTCACCCCTCCACTTT.

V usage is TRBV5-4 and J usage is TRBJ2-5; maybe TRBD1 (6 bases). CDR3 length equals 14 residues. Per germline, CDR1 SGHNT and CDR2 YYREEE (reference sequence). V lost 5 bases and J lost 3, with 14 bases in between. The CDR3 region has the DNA TGTGCCAGCAGGCGAATGAACAGGGAAGAGACCCAGTACTTC. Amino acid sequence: CASRRMNREETQYF.

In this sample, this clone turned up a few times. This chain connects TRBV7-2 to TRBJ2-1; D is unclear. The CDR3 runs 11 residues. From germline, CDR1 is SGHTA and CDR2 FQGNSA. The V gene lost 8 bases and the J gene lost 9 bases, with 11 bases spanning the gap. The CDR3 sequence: CASAQRSEQFF. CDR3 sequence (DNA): TGTGCCAGCGCCCAAAGGAGTGAGCAGTTCTTC.

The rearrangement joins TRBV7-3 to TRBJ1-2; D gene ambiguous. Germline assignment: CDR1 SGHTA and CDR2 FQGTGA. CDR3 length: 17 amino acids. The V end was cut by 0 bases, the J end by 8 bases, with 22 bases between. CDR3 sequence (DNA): TGTGCCAGCAGCTTAACTGGCCCTTGGGCAGCCTATATGGGCTACACCTTC. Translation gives CASSLTGPWAAYMGYTF.

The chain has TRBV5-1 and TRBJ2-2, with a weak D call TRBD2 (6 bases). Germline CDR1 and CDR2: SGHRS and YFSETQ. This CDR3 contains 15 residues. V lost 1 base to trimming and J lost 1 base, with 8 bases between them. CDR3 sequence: CASSLSGENTGELFF. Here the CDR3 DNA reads TGCGCCAGCAGCTTGTCGGGGGAGAACACCGGGGAGCTGTTTTTT.

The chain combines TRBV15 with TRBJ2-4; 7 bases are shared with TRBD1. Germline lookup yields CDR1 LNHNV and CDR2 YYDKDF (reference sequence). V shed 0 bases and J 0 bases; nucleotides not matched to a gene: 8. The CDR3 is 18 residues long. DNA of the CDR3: TGTGCCACCAGCAGAGATCTGGTTGGGACAGTAGCCAAAAACATTCAGTACTTC. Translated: CATSRDLVGTVAKNIQYF.

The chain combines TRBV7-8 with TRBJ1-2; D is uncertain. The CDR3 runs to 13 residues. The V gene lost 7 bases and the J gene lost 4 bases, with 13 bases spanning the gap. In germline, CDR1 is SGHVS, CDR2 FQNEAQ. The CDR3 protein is CASIADVGYGYTF. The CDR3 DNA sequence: TGTGCCAGCATCGCTGATGTCGGCTATGGCTACACCTTC.

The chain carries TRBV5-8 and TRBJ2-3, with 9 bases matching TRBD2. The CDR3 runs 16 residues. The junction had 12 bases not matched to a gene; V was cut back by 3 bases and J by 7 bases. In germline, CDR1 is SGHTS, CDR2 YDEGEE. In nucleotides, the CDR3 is TGTGCCAGCAGCTCGGCGATTGGACTAGCGCAAAATACGCAGTATTTT. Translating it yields CASSSAIGLAQNTQYF.

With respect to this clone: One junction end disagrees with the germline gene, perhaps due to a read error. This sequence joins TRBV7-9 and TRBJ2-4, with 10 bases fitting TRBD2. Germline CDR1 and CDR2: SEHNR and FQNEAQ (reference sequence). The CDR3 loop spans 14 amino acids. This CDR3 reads CASSLAGVKNIQYF. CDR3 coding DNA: TGTGCCAGCAGCCTAGCGGGAGTTAAAAACATTCAGTACTTC.

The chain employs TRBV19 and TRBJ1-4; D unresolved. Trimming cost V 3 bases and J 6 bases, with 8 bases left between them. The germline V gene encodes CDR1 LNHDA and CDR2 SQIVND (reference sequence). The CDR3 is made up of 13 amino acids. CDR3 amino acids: CASSIGRDEKLFF. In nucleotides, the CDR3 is TGTGCCAGTAGTATCGGGCGGGATGAAAAACTGTTTTTT.

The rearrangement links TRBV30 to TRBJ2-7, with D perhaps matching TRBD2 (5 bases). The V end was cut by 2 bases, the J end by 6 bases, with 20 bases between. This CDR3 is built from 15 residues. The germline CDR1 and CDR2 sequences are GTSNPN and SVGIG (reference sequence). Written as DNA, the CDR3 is TGTGCCTGGAGTTGGGTGGCAGCGGAACGGAGCGAGCAGTACTTC. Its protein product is CAWSWVAAERSEQYF. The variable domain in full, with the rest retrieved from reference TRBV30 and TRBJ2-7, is SQTIHQWPATLVQPVGSPLSLECTVEGTSNPNLYWYRQAAGRGLQLLFYSVGIGQISSEVPQNLSASRPQDRQFILSSKKLLLSDSGFYLCAWSWVAAERSEQYFGPGTRLTVT.

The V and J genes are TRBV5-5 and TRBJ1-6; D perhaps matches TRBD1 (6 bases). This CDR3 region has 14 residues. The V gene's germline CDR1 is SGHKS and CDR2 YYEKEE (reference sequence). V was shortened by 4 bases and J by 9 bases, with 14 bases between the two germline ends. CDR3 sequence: CASSRGGQGSPLHF. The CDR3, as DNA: TGTGCCAGCAGCCGGGGGGGGCAGGGTTCACCCCTCCACTTT.